The clone carrying this T cell receptor beta chain turned up a few times. Those enrolled in Seattle joined during active infection and were followed longitudinally afterward. The record originates from a study of blood T cell repertoires in COVID-19. In the study overall: The study drew acute and convalescent COVID-19 samples from the United States, Italy and Spain. Sources were T cells, B-cell-depleted T cells, or PBMCs; the material itself was cDNA or gDNA.

The CDR3 has 15 amino acids. From germline, CDR1 is SNHLY and CDR2 FYNNEI. Trimming took off 2 bases at V and 0 bases at J, with 8 bases between the two ends. Per the study methods: Nucleated cell number was recorded as an estimate derived from reference gene primer amplification. Sequencing used immunoSEQ multiplex PCR; TCRdb keeps in-frame clones, though not all of them. That table gives V, J and clone size, and the DNA gave D and trimming. The sample contains roughly 200,000 clones, approximately 80% of which appear only once. The sequenced material came from peripheral blood. The V call is TRBV2, the J call TRBJ1-3; D gene uncertain. This sequence originates from a woman aged 40 to 49 with COVID-19, enrolled during active disease. CDR3 sequence (DNA): TGTGCCAGCAGTGAATCGGTCGTCTCTGGAAACACCATATATTTT. It translates to CASSESVVSGNTIYF.